Listed below are T cell receptor beta chains from one sample, sequenced in a study of blood T cell repertoires in COVID-19. The table came from immunoSEQ multiplex PCR; TCRdb's copy has only in-frame clones and leaves some out. The sample yields around 330,000 clones, approximately 88% seen once. Sequencing used peripheral blood. These receptors were obtained from a woman aged 25 to 39 with COVID-19, enrolled during active disease. The CDR3 runs from the conserved cysteine through the conserved F or W. The D gene is left open where the match is weak. Size tells how often a clone was seen (once, few, many) or the class of an expanded clone, and some rows leave it out.

V gene: TRBV21-1
D gene: -
CDR3 length: 18
J gene: TRBJ1-5
clone size: -
CDR3 DNA: TGTGCCAGCAGCCCACTGGGGGACAGGGTATATGGCAATCAGCCCCAGCATTTT
CDR3 protein: CASSPLGDRVYGNQPQHF

V gene: TRBV7-2
D gene: TRBD1
CDR3 length: 14
J gene: TRBJ2-2
clone size: -
CDR3 DNA: TGTGCCAGCAGCCCGACAGGGGGCGCCGGGGAGCTGTTTTTT
CDR3 protein: CASSPTGGAGELFF

V gene: TRBV7-8
D gene: TRBD2
CDR3 length: 15
J gene: TRBJ2-7
clone size: -
CDR3 DNA: TGTGCCAGCAGCCACGGGACTAGCGGGGCCTACGAGCAGTACTTC
CDR3 protein: CASSHGTSGAYEQYF

V gene: TRBV18
D gene: -
CDR3 length: 16
J gene: TRBJ1-2
clone size: few
CDR3 DNA: TGTGCCAGCTCCCCAGGCAACGGGGTGGACAACTATGGCTACACCTTC
CDR3 protein: CASSPGNGVDNYGYTF

V gene: TRBV6-5
D gene: -
CDR3 length: 14
J gene: TRBJ1-6
clone size: few
CDR3 DNA: TGTGCCAGCAGCGACAGGCAGGGGCCTTTGTCCCTCCACTTT
CDR3 protein: CASSDRQGPLSLHF

V gene: TRBV6-2/TRBV6-3
D gene: TRBD1
CDR3 length: 14
J gene: TRBJ1-2
clone size: -
CDR3 DNA: TGTGCCAGCAGCCGGGACAGCGGACCTTATGGCTACACCTTC
CDR3 protein: CASSRDSGPYGYTF

V gene: TRBV2
D gene: -
CDR3 length: 14
J gene: TRBJ1-5
clone size: -
CDR3 DNA: TGTGCCAGCAGTGGACAGTTACGCAATCAGCCCCAGCATTTT
CDR3 protein: CASSGQLRNQPQHF

V gene: TRBV5-6
D gene: -
CDR3 length: 15
J gene: TRBJ2-5
clone size: -
CDR3 DNA: TGTGCCAGCAGCTTGGGAGGGGGAATGGGAGAGACCCAGTACTTC
CDR3 protein: CASSLGGGMGETQYF

V gene: TRBV6-5
D gene: -
CDR3 length: 12
J gene: TRBJ1-1
clone size: -
CDR3 DNA: TGTGCCACCTTTCGGGTTGACACTGAAGCTTTCTTT
CDR3 protein: CATFRVDTEAFF

V gene: TRBV7-2
D gene: -
CDR3 length: 16
J gene: TRBJ1-2
clone size: -
CDR3 DNA: TGTGCCAGCAGCTTAGCGGTTGTGGGAGCTAACTATGGCTACACCTTC
CDR3 protein: CASSLAVVGANYGYTF

V gene: TRBV11-2
D gene: -
CDR3 length: 12
J gene: TRBJ2-7
clone size: -
CDR3 DNA: TGTGCCAGCAGCGTAACAGGGTTCGAGCAGTACTTC
CDR3 protein: CASSVTGFEQYF

V gene: TRBV30
D gene: TRBD2
CDR3 length: 15
J gene: TRBJ2-2
clone size: -
CDR3 DNA: TGTGCCTGGAGCTCCGGGACTAGCGGGGCTGGGGAGCTGTTTTTT
CDR3 protein: CAWSSGTSGAGELFF

V gene: TRBV5-6
D gene: TRBD1
CDR3 length: 14
J gene: TRBJ1-6
clone size: -
CDR3 DNA: TGTGCCAGCAGCCTGGGACAGGGGGCTTCACCCCTCCACTTT
CDR3 protein: CASSLGQGASPLHF

V gene: TRBV29-1
D gene: -
CDR3 length: 12
J gene: TRBJ2-1
clone size: -
CDR3 DNA: TGCAGCGTTCAACAGGGAGAGGATGAGCAGTTCTTC
CDR3 protein: CSVQQGEDEQFF

V gene: TRBV4-3
D gene: TRBD2
CDR3 length: 17
J gene: TRBJ2-3
clone size: -
CDR3 DNA: TGCGCCAGCAGCCAAGATGGTTCACGGGGGGGAGGAGATACGCAGTATTTT
CDR3 protein: CASSQDGSRGGGDTQYF

V gene: TRBV5-1
D gene: -
CDR3 length: 11
J gene: TRBJ1-1
clone size: -
CDR3 DNA: TGCGCCAGCACCATTAACACTGAAGCTTTCTTT
CDR3 protein: CASTINTEAFF

V gene: TRBV6-6
D gene: TRBD1
CDR3 length: 14
J gene: TRBJ1-1
clone size: -
CDR3 DNA: TGTGCCAGCAGGAGCGGGACAGGGGGCACTGAAGCTTTCTTT
CDR3 protein: CASRSGTGGTEAFF

V gene: TRBV9
D gene: -
CDR3 length: 15
J gene: TRBJ1-2
clone size: -
CDR3 DNA: TGTGCCAGCAGCGTAGGTAATCTCCCCAACTATGGCTACACCTTC
CDR3 protein: CASSVGNLPNYGYTF

V gene: TRBV19
D gene: TRBD1
CDR3 length: 14
J gene: TRBJ1-5
clone size: -
CDR3 DNA: TGTGCCAGTAGTAGCGGACAGGGCTATCAGCCCCAGCATTTT
CDR3 protein: CASSSGQGYQPQHF

V gene: TRBV11-3
D gene: -
CDR3 length: 12
J gene: TRBJ1-4
clone size: -
CDR3 DNA: TGTGCCAGCAGCTCCTCCGCTAGGAGGCTGTTTTTT
CDR3 protein: CASSSSARRLFF

V gene: TRBV4-1
D gene: TRBD1
CDR3 length: 15
J gene: TRBJ1-2
clone size: -
CDR3 DNA: TGCGCCAGCAGCCCCCGGGACAGGGGTAACTATGGCTACACCTTC
CDR3 protein: CASSPRDRGNYGYTF

V gene: TRBV10-3
D gene: TRBD1
CDR3 length: 15
J gene: TRBJ1-5
clone size: -
CDR3 DNA: TGTGCCATCAGTGCGACAGGGATGAGCAATCAGCCCCAGCATTTT
CDR3 protein: CAISATGMSNQPQHF

V gene: TRBV13
D gene: TRBD1
CDR3 length: 17
J gene: TRBJ1-2
clone size: -
CDR3 DNA: TGTGCCAGCAGCCCCAGAGGGGGAATGACAGGGGGTGATGGCTACACCTTC
CDR3 protein: CASSPRGGMTGGDGYTF